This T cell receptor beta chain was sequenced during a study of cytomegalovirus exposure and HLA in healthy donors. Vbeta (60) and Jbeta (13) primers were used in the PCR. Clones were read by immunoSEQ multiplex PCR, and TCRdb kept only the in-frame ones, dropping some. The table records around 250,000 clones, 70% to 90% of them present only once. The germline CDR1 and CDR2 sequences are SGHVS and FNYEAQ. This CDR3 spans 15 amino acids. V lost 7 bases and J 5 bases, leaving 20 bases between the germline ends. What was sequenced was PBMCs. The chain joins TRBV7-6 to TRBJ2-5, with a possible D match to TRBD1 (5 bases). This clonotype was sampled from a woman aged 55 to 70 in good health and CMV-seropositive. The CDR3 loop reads CASTDSKGKWETQYF. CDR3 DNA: TGTGCCAGCACTGATTCCAAGGGGAAATGGGAGACCCAGTACTTC.